This TCR beta chain came from a study of regulatory T cells in long-lasting Graves disease. General study results and limits: Persistent disease favored TRBV28, TRBJ1-2 and TRBJ2-5.

CDR3 regions were amplified by Arm-PCR using iRepertoire HTBI primers to build TCR beta libraries. TCRdb passed the multiplex PCR reads through MiXCR, listing each CDR3 protein once. The sample contains around 420,000 distinct CDR3 sequences, 15% of which appear only once. CDR1 is LNHDA and CDR2 is SQIVND in the germline V gene (reference sequence). The CDR3 extends over 14 amino acids. Trimming took off 3 bases at V and 4 bases at J, with 10 bases between the two ends. This clonotype was picked up many times. Its antigen is unidentified. This sample's time point: newly diagnosed GD, antithyroid drugs for less than 3 months. Generation of the TCR library employed RNA extracted from PBMCs. The patients were drawn from one endocrinology department in Xi'an, China. These data were likewise used in another study, on T cells in Graves' hyperthyroidism and ophthalmopathy.

The chain has TRBV19 and TRBJ1-5, with no clear D. The clonotype comes from a woman aged 40 to 50 with Graves disease. The starting material was peripheral blood mononuclear cells (PBMCs), obtained at new diagnosis, from a patient treated with antithyroid drugs. The CDR3 loop reads CASSIVWANQPQHF. The CDR3 DNA reads TGTGCCAGTAGTATTGTTTGGGCTAATCAGCCCCAGCATTTT.